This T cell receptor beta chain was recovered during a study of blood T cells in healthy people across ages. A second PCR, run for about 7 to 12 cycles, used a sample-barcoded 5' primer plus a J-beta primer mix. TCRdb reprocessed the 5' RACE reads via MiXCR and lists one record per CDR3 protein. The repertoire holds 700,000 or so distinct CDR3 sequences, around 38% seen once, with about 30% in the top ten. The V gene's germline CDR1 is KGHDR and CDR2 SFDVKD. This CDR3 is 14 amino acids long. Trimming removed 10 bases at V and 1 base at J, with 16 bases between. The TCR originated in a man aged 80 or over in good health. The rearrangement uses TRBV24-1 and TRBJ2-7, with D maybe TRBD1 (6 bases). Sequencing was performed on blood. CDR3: CATNFGTPSYEQYF. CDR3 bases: TGTGCCACGAATTTCGGGACACCTTCCTACGAGCAGTACTTC.